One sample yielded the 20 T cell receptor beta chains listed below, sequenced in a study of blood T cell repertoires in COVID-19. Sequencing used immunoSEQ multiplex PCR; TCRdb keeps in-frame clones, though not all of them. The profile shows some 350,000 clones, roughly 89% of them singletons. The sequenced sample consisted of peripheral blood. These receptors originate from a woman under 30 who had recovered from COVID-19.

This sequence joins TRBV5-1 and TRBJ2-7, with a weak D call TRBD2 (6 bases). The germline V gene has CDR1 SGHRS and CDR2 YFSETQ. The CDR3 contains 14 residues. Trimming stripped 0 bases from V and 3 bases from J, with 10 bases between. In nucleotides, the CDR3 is TGCGCCAGCAGCTTGGCCGGGGGAAACTACGAGCAGTACGTC. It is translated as CASSLAGGNYEQYV.

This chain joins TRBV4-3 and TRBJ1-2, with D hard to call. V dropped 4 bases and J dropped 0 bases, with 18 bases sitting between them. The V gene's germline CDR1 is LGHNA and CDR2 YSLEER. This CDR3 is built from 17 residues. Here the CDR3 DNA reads TGCGCCAGCAGCCGAGCGGTGGGAGGGATCGCTAACTATGGCTACACCTTC. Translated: CASSRAVGGIANYGYTF.

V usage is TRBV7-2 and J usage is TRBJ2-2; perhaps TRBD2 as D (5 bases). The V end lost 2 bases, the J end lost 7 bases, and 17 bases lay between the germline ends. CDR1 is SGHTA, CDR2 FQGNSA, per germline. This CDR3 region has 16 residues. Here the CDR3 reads CASSLFSGVISGELFF. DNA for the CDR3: TGTGCCAGCAGCTTATTCTCCGGGGTTATAAGCGGGGAGCTGTTTTTT.

CDR3 in amino acids: CASSQDTAGAFEKLFF. Written as DNA, the CDR3 is TGTGCCAGCAGCCAAGATACGGCAGGGGCATTCGAAAAACTGTTTTTT. V is TRBV3-1 (or the pseudogene TRBV3-2) and J is TRBJ1-4; TRBD1 is a possible D gene (6 bases). Germline V gene lookup returns CDR1 LGHDT and CDR2 YNNKEL (reference sequence). CDR3 size: 16 residues. The V end was cut by 0 bases, the J end by 8 bases, with 16 bases between.

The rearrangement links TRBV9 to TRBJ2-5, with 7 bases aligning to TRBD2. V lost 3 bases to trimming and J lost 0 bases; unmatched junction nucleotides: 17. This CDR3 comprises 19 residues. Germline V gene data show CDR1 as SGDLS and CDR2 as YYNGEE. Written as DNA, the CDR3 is TGTGCCAGCAGCGCACCCCAGCCCTGGGCTAGCGGAAACCAAGAGACCCAGTACTTC. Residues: CASSAPQPWASGNQETQYF. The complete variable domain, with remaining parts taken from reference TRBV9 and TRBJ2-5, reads DSGVTQTPKHLITATGQRVTLRCSPRSGDLSVYWYQQSLDQGLQFLIQYYNGEERAKGNILERFSAQQFPDLHSELNLSSLELGDSALYFCASSAPQPWASGNQETQYFGPGTRLLVL.

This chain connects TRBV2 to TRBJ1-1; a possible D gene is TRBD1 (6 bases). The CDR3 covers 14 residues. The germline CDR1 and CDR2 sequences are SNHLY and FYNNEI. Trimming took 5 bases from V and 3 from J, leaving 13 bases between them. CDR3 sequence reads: CASSYQGSHTEAFF. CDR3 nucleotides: TGTGCCAGCAGTTACCAGGGGTCCCACACTGAAGCTTTCTTT.

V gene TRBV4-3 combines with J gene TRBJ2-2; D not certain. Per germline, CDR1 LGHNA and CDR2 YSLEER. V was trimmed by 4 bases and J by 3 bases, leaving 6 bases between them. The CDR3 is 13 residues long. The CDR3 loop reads CASSPQYTGELFF. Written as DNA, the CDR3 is TGCGCCAGCAGCCCACAGTACACCGGGGAGCTGTTTTTT.

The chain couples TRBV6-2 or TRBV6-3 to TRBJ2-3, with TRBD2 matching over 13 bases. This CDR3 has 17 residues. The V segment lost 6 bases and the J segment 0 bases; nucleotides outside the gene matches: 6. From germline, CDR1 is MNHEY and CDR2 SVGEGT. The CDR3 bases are TGTGCCAGCAGCCGCAAACTAGCGGGAGGGAGCACAGATACGCAGTATTTT. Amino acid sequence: CASSRKLAGGSTDTQYF.

Here the CDR3 DNA reads TGTGCCAGCAAGACTAGCGGGGGGGGCTTAATACAGGATACGCAGTATTTT. Amino acid sequence: CASKTSGGGLIQDTQYF. This chain uses TRBV2 with TRBJ2-3, with 14 nucleotides matching TRBD2. The CDR3 sequence is 17 residues long. With 7 bases clipped from V and 6 bases from J, the junction kept 12 bases outside the gene matches. Germline V gives CDR1 SNHLY, CDR2 FYNNEI.

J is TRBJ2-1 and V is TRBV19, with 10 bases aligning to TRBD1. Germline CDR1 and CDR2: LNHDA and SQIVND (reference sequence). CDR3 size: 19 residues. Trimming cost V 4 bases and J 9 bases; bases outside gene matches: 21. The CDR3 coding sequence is TGTGCCAGTAGTACTTGGGGGACAGGGGTGGTGGCGGGAGCGGGTGAGCAGTTCTTC. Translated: CASSTWGTGVVAGAGEQFF.

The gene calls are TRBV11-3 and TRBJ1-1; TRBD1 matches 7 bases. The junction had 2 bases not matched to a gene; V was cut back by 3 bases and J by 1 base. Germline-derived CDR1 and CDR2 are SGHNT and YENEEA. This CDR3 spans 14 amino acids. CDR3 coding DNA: TGTGCCAGCAGCTTGCAGGGGGGGAACACTGAAGCTTTCTTT. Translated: CASSLQGGNTEAFF. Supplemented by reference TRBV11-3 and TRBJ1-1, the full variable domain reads EAGVVQSPRYKIIEKKQPVAFWCNPISGHNTLYWYLQNLGQGPELLIRYENEEAVDDSQLPKDRFSAERLKGVDSTLKIQPAELGDSAVYLCASSLQGGNTEAFFGQGTRLTVV.

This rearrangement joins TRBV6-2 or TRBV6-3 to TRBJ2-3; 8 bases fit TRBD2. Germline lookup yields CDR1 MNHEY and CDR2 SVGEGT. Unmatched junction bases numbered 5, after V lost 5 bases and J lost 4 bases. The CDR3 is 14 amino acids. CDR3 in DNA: TGTGCCAGCAGTCCAGCGGGAGAAGCAGATACGCAGTATTTT. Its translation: CASSPAGEADTQYF.

The CDR3 DNA reads as TGTGCCAGCAACAGGGGGGTCACAGATACGCAGTATTTT. Translated, it gives CASNRGVTDTQYF. The chain has TRBV5-4 and TRBJ2-3; 8 bases match TRBD1. The CDR3 extends over 13 amino acids. Trimming at V came to 6 bases and at J to 2 bases, leaving 2 bases not matched to a gene. Germline V CDR1 and CDR2: SGHNT, YYREEE (reference sequence).

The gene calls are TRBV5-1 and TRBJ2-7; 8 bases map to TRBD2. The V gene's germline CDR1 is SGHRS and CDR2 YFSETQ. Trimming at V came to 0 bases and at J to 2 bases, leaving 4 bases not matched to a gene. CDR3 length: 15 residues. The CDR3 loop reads CASSLGVSGTYEQYV. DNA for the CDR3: TGCGCCAGCAGCTTGGGGGTTAGCGGGACCTACGAGCAGTACGTC.

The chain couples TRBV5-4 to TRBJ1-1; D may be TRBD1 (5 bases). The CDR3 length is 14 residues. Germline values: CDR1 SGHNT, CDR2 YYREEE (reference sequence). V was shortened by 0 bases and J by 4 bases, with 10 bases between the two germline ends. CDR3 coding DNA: TGTGCCAGCAGCTTGGATCAGGGTTCCACTGAAGCTTTCTTT. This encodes CASSLDQGSTEAFF. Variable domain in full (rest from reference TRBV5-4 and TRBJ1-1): ETGVTQSPTHLIKTRGQQVTLRCSSQSGHNTVSWYQQALGQGPQFIFQYYREEENGRGNFPPRFSGLQFPNYSSELNVNALELDDSALYLCASSLDQGSTEAFFGQGTRLTVV.

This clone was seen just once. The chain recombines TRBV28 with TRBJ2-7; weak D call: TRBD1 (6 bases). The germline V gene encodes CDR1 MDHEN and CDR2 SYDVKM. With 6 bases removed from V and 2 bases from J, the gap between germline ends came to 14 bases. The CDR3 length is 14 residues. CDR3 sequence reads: CASSLTGFTYEQYV. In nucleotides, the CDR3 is TGTGCCAGCAGCTTGACAGGTTTTACCTACGAGCAGTACGTC.

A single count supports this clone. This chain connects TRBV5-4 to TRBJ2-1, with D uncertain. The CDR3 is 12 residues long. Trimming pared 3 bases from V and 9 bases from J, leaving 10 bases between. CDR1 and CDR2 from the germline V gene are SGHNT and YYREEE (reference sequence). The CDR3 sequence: CASSSGPSEQFF. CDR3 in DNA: TGTGCCAGCAGCTCTGGGCCGAGTGAGCAGTTCTTC.

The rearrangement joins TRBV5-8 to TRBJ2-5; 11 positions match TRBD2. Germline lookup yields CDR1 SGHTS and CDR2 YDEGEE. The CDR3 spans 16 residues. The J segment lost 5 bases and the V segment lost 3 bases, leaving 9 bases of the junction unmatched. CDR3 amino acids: CASSWGSLAGAETQYF. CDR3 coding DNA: TGTGCCAGCAGCTGGGGGTCACTAGCGGGAGCGGAGACCCAGTACTTC. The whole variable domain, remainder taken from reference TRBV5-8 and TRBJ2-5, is EAGVTQSPTHLIKTRGQQATLRCSPISGHTSVYWYQQALGLGLQFLLWYDEGEERNRGNFPPRFSGRQFPNYSSELNVNALELEDSALYLCASSWGSLAGAETQYFGPGTRLLVL.

The CDR3 DNA sequence: TGTGCCAGCAGCCATGGGGGCTCACCCCTCCACTTT. It encodes CASSHGGSPLHF. The rearrangement uses TRBV7-8 and TRBJ1-6; possible D gene TRBD1, 6 bases. Trimming pared 5 bases from V and 10 bases from J, leaving 9 bases between. The CDR3 length is 12 residues. Germline V gives CDR1 SGHVS, CDR2 FQNEAQ.

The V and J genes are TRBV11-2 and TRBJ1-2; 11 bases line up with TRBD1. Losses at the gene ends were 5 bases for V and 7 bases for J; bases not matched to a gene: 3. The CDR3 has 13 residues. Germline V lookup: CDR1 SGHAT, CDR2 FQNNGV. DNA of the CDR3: TGTGCCAGCAGCCTGGGACAGGGGGTTGGCTACACCTTC. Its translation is CASSLGQGVGYTF.